The source of this TCR beta chain is a study of tumor-infiltrating lymphocytes in primary liver carcinoma. CDR1 is ENHRY, CDR2 SYGVKD, per germline. The CDR3 sequence is 15 residues long. Starting material for RNA and DNA co-extraction consisted of about 17-34 mg of unsorted bulk tissue. Every tumor sample had over 85% viable tumor cells. The authors made TCR beta cDNA from approximately 500 ng total RNA with a constant-region primer. Libraries of TCR beta came from three nested multiplex PCR rounds with slightly modified ARM-PCR. Both of the initial two PCR rounds ran for about 9 cycles and employed TRBV1-TRBV30 forward primers alongside a C-beta reverse primer. TCRdb independently ran MiXCR on the multiplex PCR reads; one entry per CDR3 protein. This table has nearly 45,000 distinct CDR3 sequences, around 66% appearing once. Regarding this clonotype: A read error may produce the germline difference seen at one junction end.

Material for sequencing was liver tumor tissue from sampling region 2. The subset denotes: tumor region T2, inferior pole. The chain couples TRBV10-3 to TRBJ2-5; TRBD2 matches at 7 bases. The sequence came from a middle-aged man with primary liver carcinoma and hepatitis B virus infection. The CDR3 sequence is CAISPLARGQETQYF. The CDR3 bases are TGTGCCATCAGTCCACTAGCGAGAGGGCAAGAGACCCAGTACTTT.